Shown below are 21 T cell receptor beta chains from a single sample sequenced in a study of cytomegalovirus exposure and HLA in healthy donors. The PCR employed 60 Vbeta primers together with 13 Jbeta primers. Libraries were prepared by immunoSEQ multiplex PCR; TCRdb keeps only in-frame clonotypes and omits some of them. Here the sample spans roughly 120,000 clones, 79% being singletons. Sequenced material: PBMCs. These receptors all stem from a young man in good health and CMV-seropositive.

The J gene is TRBJ2-7, the V gene TRBV7-6; 11 bases are a match to TRBD1. J was trimmed by 4 bases and V by 0 bases; bases with no gene match: 5. From germline, CDR1 is SGHVS and CDR2 FNYEAQ. The CDR3 is 16 amino acids. Written as DNA, the CDR3 is TGTGCCAGCAGCTTAGCGTTCGGACAGGGGGCGTACGAGCAGTACTTC. This gives the protein CASSLAFGQGAYEQYF.

J is TRBJ2-3 and V is TRBV21-1; TRBD2, the D gene given by the table, was not confirmed from the DNA. TRBV21-1 is given as a pseudogene. The CDR3 is 18 amino acids. The CDR3 nucleotides read TGTGCCAGCAGCAAATACGAGCGGAGACCCAAGCTCACAGATACGCAGTATTTT. It is translated as CASSKYERRPKLTDTQYF.

This rearrangement joins TRBV4-1 to TRBJ1-2, with 7 nucleotides matching TRBD1. Germline-derived CDR1 and CDR2 are MGHRA and YSYEKL. The J segment lost 4 bases and the V segment lost 4 bases, leaving 6 bases of the junction unmatched. The CDR3 is 14 residues long. The CDR3 bases are TGCGCCAGCAGCCCGCGACAGGGAATCTATGGCTACACCTTC. Its protein is CASSPRQGIYGYTF.

The chain recombines TRBV27 with TRBJ2-3; D is perhaps TRBD1 (6 bases). Germline values: CDR1 MNHEY, CDR2 SMNVEV (reference sequence). The CDR3 runs to 14 residues. Trimming cost V 4 bases and J 0 bases, with 8 bases left between them. The CDR3 nucleotides are TGTGCCAGCAGTTGGACAGTTAGCACAGATACGCAGTATTTT. Its translation: CASSWTVSTDTQYF.

The rearrangement joins TRBV5-1 to TRBJ1-2; unclear D gene. The germline CDR1 and CDR2 sequences are SGHRS and YFSETQ. The length of the CDR3 is 13 residues. The V gene lost 1 base and the J gene lost 3 bases, with 7 bases spanning the gap. CDR3: CASSLIPDYGYTF. The CDR3 region has the DNA TGCGCCAGCAGCTTGATCCCCGACTATGGCTACACCTTC. Supplemented by reference TRBV5-1 and TRBJ1-2, the full variable domain reads KAGVTQTPRYLIKTRGQQVTLSCSPISGHRSVSWYQQTPGQGLQFLFEYFSETQRNKGNFPGRFSGRQFSNSRSEMNVSTLELGDSALYLCASSLIPDYGYTFGSGTRLTVV.

CDR3 coding DNA: TGTGCCAGCAGCTTAGGGGACAGGGGGCAATTCACTGAAGCTTTCTTT. Translation gives CASSLGDRGQFTEAFF. The V and J genes are TRBV7-2 and TRBJ1-1; 12 bases line up with TRBD1. The V and J ends lost 1 base and 4 bases, in that order; junction bases with no gene match: 4. Germline CDR1 SGHTA, CDR2 FQGNSA. This CDR3 spans 16 amino acids. Full variable domain (missing parts from reference TRBV7-2 and TRBJ1-1): GAGVSQSPSNKVTEKGKDVELRCDPISGHTALYWYRQSLGQGLEFLIYFQGNSAPDKSGLPSDRFSAERTGGSVSTLTIQRTQQEDSAVYLCASSLGDRGQFTEAFFGQGTRLTVV.

V usage is TRBV6-4 and J usage is TRBJ1-2; D ambiguous. The CDR3 totals 13 residues. The germline V gene has CDR1 MRHNA and CDR2 SNTAGT. With 3 bases removed from V and 4 bases from J, the gap between germline ends came to 9 bases. The CDR3 spells CASSEEGTYGYTF. In DNA form, the CDR3 reads TGTGCCAGCAGTGAGGAGGGAACCTATGGCTACACCTTC.

This chain uses TRBV18 with TRBJ2-7; 10 bases are a match to TRBD2. Unmatched junction bases numbered 5, after V lost 0 bases and J lost 3 bases. This CDR3 is built from 16 residues. Germline V CDR1 and CDR2: KGHSH, LQKENI. The CDR3 DNA follows: TGTGCCAGCTCACCACCGATCACTAGCGGGGACTACGAGCAGTACTTC. Residues: CASSPPITSGDYEQYF. Full variable domain (missing parts from reference TRBV18 and TRBJ2-7): NAGVMQNPRHLVRRRGQEARLRCSPMKGHSHVYWYRQLPEEGLKFMVYLQKENIIDESGMPKERFSAEFPKEGPSILRIQQVVRGDSAAYFCASSPPITSGDYEQYFGPGTRLTVT.

The chain couples TRBV6-4 to TRBJ1-6; maybe TRBD1 (5 bases). CDR1 is MRHNA, CDR2 SNTAGT, per germline. Trimming removed 0 bases at V and 10 bases at J, with 13 bases between. The CDR3 has 15 amino acids. Written as DNA, the CDR3 is TGTGCCAGCAGTGACTCGACAGAAGGCGGATCACCCCTCCACTTT. It specifies CASSDSTEGGSPLHF.

The V call is TRBV5-4, the J call TRBJ2-3; D not certain. The CDR3 loop spans 14 amino acids. Between the trimmed V and J ends, which lost 0 bases and 2 bases, there was a span of 7 bases. The V gene's germline CDR1 is SGHNT and CDR2 YYREEE (reference sequence). CDR3 amino acids: CASSLATTTDTQYF. CDR3 coding DNA: TGTGCCAGCAGCTTGGCCACTACCACAGATACGCAGTATTTT.

J is TRBJ1-2 and V is TRBV9; no clear D gene. Trimming pared 4 bases from V and 4 bases from J, leaving 11 bases between. This CDR3 region has 13 residues. The germline gives CDR1 SGDLS, CDR2 YYNGEE. The CDR3 bases are TGTGCCAGCAGCCCAGAGAGGAGCTATGGCTACACCTTC. Its protein is CASSPERSYGYTF.

The chain couples TRBV4-3 to TRBJ2-3; 9 bases are a match to TRBD2. The V and J ends lost 3 bases and 2 bases, in that order; junction bases with no gene match: 12. Germline V lookup: CDR1 LGHNA, CDR2 YSLEER. The CDR3 loop spans 18 amino acids. The CDR3, as DNA: TGCGCCAGCAGCCAGGTCAGTCTTAGCGGGAGTTCCACAGATACGCAGTATTTT. Residues: CASSQVSLSGSSTDTQYF.

This clone appeared a single time. This chain connects TRBV5-4 to TRBJ1-2; D call uncertain. Trimming left V 4 bases short and J 8 bases short, with 15 bases between. The CDR3 extends over 13 amino acids. The germline V gene encodes CDR1 SGHNT and CDR2 YYREEE (reference sequence). In DNA form, the CDR3 reads TGTGCCAGCAGCGCTGCGGGGATTTGGGGCTACACCTTC. Translation: CASSAAGIWGYTF.

The chain has TRBV7-2 and TRBJ2-5; the match to TRBD1 covers 7 bases. V lost 2 bases, J lost 5 bases, and 14 bases stayed unmatched. This CDR3 has 17 amino acids. The germline gives CDR1 SGHTA, CDR2 FQGNSA. The CDR3 nucleotides are TGTGCCAGCAGCTTAATAAAAGGACAGGAGACGTGGGAGACCCAGTACTTC. This translates into CASSLIKGQETWETQYF.

This clone came up a few times. This rearrangement joins TRBV19 to TRBJ1-6, with 10 bases fitting TRBD1. J lost 0 bases, V lost 2 bases, and 7 bases had no gene match. CDR1 is LNHDA and CDR2 is SQIVND in the germline V gene (reference sequence). There are 19 residues in the CDR3. The CDR3 DNA reads TGTGCCAGTAGTATAAAGGGACAGGGGCTCTCCTCCTATAATTCACCCCTCCACTTT. As protein: CASSIKGQGLSSYNSPLHF.

The chain joins TRBV6-6 to TRBJ2-7; TRBD1 is a possible D gene (6 bases). V lost 0 bases to trimming and J lost 0 bases, with 6 bases between them. The CDR3 runs 14 residues. Germline loops: CDR1 MNHNY, CDR2 SVGAGI (reference sequence). The CDR3 loop is CASSYSGHSYEQYF. The DNA of the CDR3 is TGTGCCAGCAGTTACTCGGGACACTCCTACGAGCAGTACTTC.

V and J are TRBV7-2 and TRBJ2-7, with 8 bases fitting TRBD1. Germline assignment: CDR1 SGHTA and CDR2 FQGNSA. V trimming: 4 bases; J trimming: 3 bases; junction bases outside the gene matches: 11. CDR3 length: 16 amino acids. The CDR3 DNA reads as TGTGCCAGCAGCTACCATCTGACAGGGGATAACTACGAGCAGTACTTC. Amino acid sequence: CASSYHLTGDNYEQYF.

The chain is built from TRBV7-2 and TRBJ2-3; D ambiguous. The CDR3 contains 13 residues. Germline loops: CDR1 SGHTA, CDR2 FQGNSA. V was shortened by 2 bases and J by 5 bases, with 8 bases between the two germline ends. In nucleotides, the CDR3 is TGTGCCAGCAGCTTAAGCGAGCGAGATACGCAGTATTTT. It encodes CASSLSERDTQYF.

The chain has TRBV4-3 and TRBJ2-3, with TRBD2 identical over 15 bases. The ends lost 4 bases at V and 5 bases at J; junction bases unmatched: 7. This CDR3 comprises 17 residues. Germline CDR1 reads LGHNA; CDR2 reads YSLEER. The CDR3, as DNA: TGCGCCAGCAGCCTTTCTCGGACTAGCGGGGGGGTAGATACGCAGTATTTT. Translation gives CASSLSRTSGGVDTQYF.

The chain is built from TRBV30 and TRBJ2-4; 12 bases are a match to TRBD2. Germline CDR1 is GTSNPN and CDR2 is SVGIG (reference sequence). Trimming took 0 bases from V and 8 from J; bases not matched to a gene: 2. CDR3 size: 14 residues. CDR3 sequence: CAWSVLAGGDIQYF. CDR3 bases: TGTGCCTGGAGTGTACTAGCGGGGGGAGACATTCAGTACTTC.

The chain recombines TRBV5-4 with TRBJ1-2; D is possibly TRBD1 (6 bases). V lost 2 bases to trimming and J lost 8 bases, with 16 bases between them. The CDR3 is 14 residues long. Germline-derived CDR1 and CDR2 are SGHNT and YYREEE (reference sequence). CDR3 loop: CASSFGRTASGYTF. The CDR3 region has the DNA TGTGCCAGCAGCTTTGGGCGGACAGCTAGCGGCTACACCTTC.